This T cell receptor beta chain was captured in a study of T-cell memory formation after mild COVID-19. V was pared by 8 bases and J by 2 bases, with 12 bases between. Germline loops: CDR1 SNHLY, CDR2 FYNNEI. The CDR3 spans 13 residues. Overall study findings and caveats: Contracting CD4+ clones lay largely in CM and EM, with CD8+ ones residing in EMRA. Balance between CD4 and CD8 was seen in clones contracting day 15 to 85, and a CD4+ lean was seen in later expanders. SARS-CoV-2 specificity of second-wave clones peaking day 37 was unconfirmed.

As regards this clonotype: Its antigen is unidentified.

TCR alpha and TCR beta cDNA libraries with sample barcodes and UMIs came from 5'RACE using constant-segment primers. MiXCR, applied by TCRdb to the 5' RACE reads, yields one record per CDR3 protein. Among around 300,000 distinct CDR3 sequences listed, roughly 13% were seen once. This sequence was found in a man aged 18-30 years who had mild COVID-19 (a few samples of this study predate the infection). Cell type and time point are not known. The sequenced sample was PBMCs or a T cell subset sorted from them (not recorded which). The chain couples TRBV2 to TRBJ2-5, with unresolved D. The CDR3: CASLMAVQETQYF. Written as DNA, the CDR3 is TGTGCCAGCCTCATGGCAGTACAAGAGACCCAGTACTTC.